One and the same sample provided the 18 T cell receptor beta chains below, sequenced in a study of blood T cell repertoires in COVID-19. TCRdb's copy holds only in-frame clones and misses some; the assay was immunoSEQ multiplex PCR. The data contain a few hundred thousand clones, around 85% of them singletons. The specimen sequenced was peripheral blood. The receptors come from a woman under 30 with acute or convalescent COVID-19.

The chain links TRBV28 to TRBJ2-1; 13 bases align to TRBD2. The CDR3 has 13 amino acids. J lost 16 bases, V lost 4 bases, and 7 bases had no gene match. Germline V gene data show CDR1 as MDHEN and CDR2 as SYDVKM. CDR3 sequence reads: CASSSAGTSGIFF. CDR3 DNA sequence: TGTGCCAGCAGTTCCGCCGGGACTAGCGGGATCTTCTTC. The full variable domain, in which reference TRBV28 and TRBJ2-1 provide the parts outside the CDR3, is DVKVTQSSRYLVKRTGEKVFLECVQDMDHENMFWYRQDPGLGLRLIYFSYDVKMKEKGDIPEGYSVSREKKERFSLILESASTNQTSMYLCASSSAGTSGIFFGPGTRLTVL.

This chain connects TRBV2 to TRBJ1-2, with TRBD1 matching over 7 bases. The germline V gene encodes CDR1 SNHLY and CDR2 FYNNEI. The CDR3 has 15 residues. After removal of 3 bases from V and 4 bases from J, the junction contained 8 bases not matched to a gene. The CDR3 sequence: CASSDGTESFYGYTF. CDR3 nucleotide sequence: TGTGCCAGCAGTGACGGGACAGAGTCTTTCTATGGCTACACCTTC.

The V gene is TRBV6-2 or TRBV6-3, the J gene TRBJ2-7; D remains ambiguous. Germline values: CDR1 MNHEY, CDR2 SVGEGT. The V end lost 1 base, the J end lost 1 base, and 5 bases lay between the germline ends. There are 13 residues in the CDR3. The CDR3 reads CASSYYSSYEQYF. The CDR3 DNA reads as TGTGCCAGCAGTTACTACAGTTCCTACGAGCAGTACTTC.

The chain employs TRBV7-3 and TRBJ1-2, with 7 positions matching TRBD1. The J segment lost 8 bases and the V segment lost 5 bases, leaving 8 bases of the junction unmatched. This CDR3 has 13 residues. CDR1 is SGHTA and CDR2 is FQGTGA in the germline V gene. CDR3 coding DNA: TGTGCCAGCAGCCCCCAGGGACAGTGGGGCTACACCTTC. Protein sequence: CASSPQGQWGYTF.

A remark on this clone: The same CDR3 arises from other DNA sequences in this sample as well. The V call is TRBV19, the J call TRBJ2-7; D uncertain. CDR3 size: 12 residues. Germline V gives CDR1 LNHDA, CDR2 SQIVND (reference sequence). The germline V and J ends were trimmed by 10 bases and 0 bases, with 10 bases remaining between them. Written as DNA, the CDR3 is TGTGCCACTAGAACAGCCTCCTACGAGCAGTACTTC. This sequence encodes CATRTASYEQYF.

The J gene is TRBJ2-5, the V gene TRBV5-1; 9 bases are a match to TRBD2. J lost 2 bases, V lost 1 base, and 6 bases had no gene match. Germline V CDR1 and CDR2: SGHRS, YFSETQ. CDR3 length: 16 residues. The CDR3 DNA is TGCGCCAGCAGCTTGCGACCGACTAGCGGACAAGAGACCCAGTACTTC. This gives the protein CASSLRPTSGQETQYF.

This chain joins TRBV19 and TRBJ1-2; D is possibly TRBD1 (6 bases). The ends were cut back, 3 bases at V and 8 bases at J, with 16 bases in the middle. The germline gives CDR1 LNHDA, CDR2 SQIVND (reference sequence). The CDR3 is made up of 14 amino acids. CDR3 in DNA: TGTGCCAGTAGTATGGCCCTCAGGGGAGGGGGCTACACCTTC. This encodes CASSMALRGGGYTF. The complete variable domain, with remaining parts taken from reference TRBV19 and TRBJ1-2, reads DGGITQSPKYLFRKEGQNVTLSCEQNLNHDAMYWYRQDPGQGLRLIYYSQIVNDFQKGDIAEGYSVSREKKESFPLTVTSAQKNPTAFYLCASSMALRGGGYTFGSGTRLTVV.

The CDR3 is CSVVAGGTNGYTF. CDR3 nucleotides: TGCAGCGTTGTCGCGGGTGGAACGAATGGCTACACCTTC. The V gene is TRBV29-1, the J gene TRBJ1-2, with D uncertain. CDR1 and CDR2 from the germline V gene are SQVTM and ANQGSEA. V gave up 4 bases and J gave up 6 bases, with 15 bases separating them. The CDR3 is 13 residues long.

The gene calls are TRBV29-1 and TRBJ1-2, with D possibly being TRBD1 (5 bases). With 3 bases removed from V and 4 bases from J, the gap between germline ends came to 12 bases. This CDR3 region has 13 residues. Looked up from germline, CDR1 is SQVTM and CDR2 is ANQGSEA. This chain's CDR3 is CSVDAGGFYGYTF. CDR3 sequence (DNA): TGCAGCGTTGATGCCGGGGGTTTCTATGGCTACACCTTC.

CDR3 nucleotides: TGTGCCAGCAAACCACCGGGTCCTCTCGGCCCTGGCTACACCTTC. This sequence encodes CASKPPGPLGPGYTF. The V call is TRBV6-6, the J call TRBJ1-2; D gene unclear. The CDR3 is made up of 15 amino acids. Trimming removed 7 bases at V and 7 bases at J, with 22 bases between. Germline CDR1 reads MNHNY; CDR2 reads SVGAGI (reference sequence).

Turning to this clone: One base away lies a much larger clone, so this may be a sequencing read error. The chain recombines TRBV6-5 with TRBJ1-2; D unresolved. V shed 2 bases and J shed 1 base, with 5 bases lying between them. The CDR3 runs 13 residues. Per germline, CDR1 MNHEY and CDR2 SVGAGI. The CDR3 DNA reads TGTGCCAGCAGTTACGAGGGTAACTATGGCTACACCTTC. Encoded protein: CASSYEGNYGYTF.

The gene calls are TRBV6-5 and TRBJ1-5; 9 bases agree with TRBD1. The length of the CDR3 is 15 residues. V lost 7 bases to trimming and J lost 9 bases; unmatched junction nucleotides: 13. The germline V gene has CDR1 MNHEY and CDR2 SVGAGI. The CDR3 region has the DNA TGTGCCAGCAAAGAAGGGACAGGGTCTTTTGGGCCCCAGCATTTT. Its translation is CASKEGTGSFGPQHF.

The chain carries TRBV18 and TRBJ1-1; a weak D match, TRBD1 (5 bases). Germline CDR1 and CDR2: KGHSH and LQKENI. CDR3 length: 16 residues. V lost 3 bases, J lost 1 base, and 15 bases lay in between. In DNA form, the CDR3 reads TGTGCCAGCTCACCTTCAAGGGGCATGGGGAACACTGAAGCTTTCTTT. Protein sequence: CASSPSRGMGNTEAFF.

The gene calls are TRBV27 and TRBJ1-4; tentative D call: TRBD1 (5 bases). The germline V and J ends were trimmed by 5 bases and 8 bases, with 15 bases remaining between them. The CDR3 spans 14 residues. Germline V gene sequence: CDR1 MNHEY, CDR2 SMNVEV (reference sequence). The CDR3 is CASSPGGWGEKLFF. Written as DNA, the CDR3 is TGTGCCAGCAGTCCAGGAGGGTGGGGGGAAAAACTGTTTTTT. The complete variable domain, with remaining parts taken from reference TRBV27 and TRBJ1-4, reads EAQVTQNPRYLITVTGKKLTVTCSQNMNHEYMSWYRQDPGLGLRQIYYSMNVEVTDKGDVPEGYKVSRKEKRNFPLILESPSPNQTSLYFCASSPGGWGEKLFFGSGTQLSVL.

This clone has a single count. The chain has TRBV5-1 and TRBJ1-1, with a possible D match to TRBD1 (6 bases). The length of the CDR3 is 16 residues. CDR1 is SGHRS, CDR2 YFSETQ, per germline. Trimming left V 4 bases short and J 2 bases short, with 18 bases between. The CDR3 region is CASSPVIGQSNTEAFF. The CDR3 DNA reads as TGCGCCAGCAGCCCAGTAATAGGACAGAGCAACACTGAAGCTTTCTTT.

The chain employs TRBV18 and TRBJ1-1; D possibly corresponds to TRBD1 (6 bases). The CDR3 loop spans 14 amino acids. Trimming shortened V by 6 bases and J by 4 bases, and 15 bases separated the two germline ends. Germline-derived CDR1 and CDR2 are KGHSH and LQKENI. The CDR3 region has the DNA TGTGCCAGCTCTATGGGGGGGCTCGGCACTGAAGCTTTCTTT. It encodes CASSMGGLGTEAFF.

This chain uses TRBV19 with TRBJ2-1; possibly TRBD2 for D (6 bases). V was shortened by 4 bases and J by 0 bases, with 7 bases between the two germline ends. The germline V gene encodes CDR1 LNHDA and CDR2 SQIVND (reference sequence). There are 14 residues in the CDR3. The CDR3 bases are TGTGCCAGTAGTAGGGAGGCCTCCTACAATGAGCAGTTCTTC. This encodes CASSREASYNEQFF.

The CDR3 is CASSIADSGAGWDYEQYF. The CDR3 region has the DNA TGTGCCAGTAGTATAGCGGACAGCGGGGCAGGGTGGGATTACGAGCAGTACTTC. The rearrangement joins TRBV19 to TRBJ2-7, with a possible D match to TRBD2 (7 bases). Trimming cost V 1 base and J 4 bases, with 23 bases left between them. The germline CDR1 and CDR2 sequences are LNHDA and SQIVND (reference sequence). The CDR3 extends over 18 amino acids.